Listed here are 32 T cell receptor beta chains from one sample, sequenced in a study of naive and memory T cell subsets. A UMI-containing oligonucleotide was joined by 3' ligation to the TCR cDNA template. Four PCR rounds used nested alpha and beta constant region primers plus the SP2 primer. TCRdb re-called the 5' RACE reads with MiXCR, one entry per CDR3 protein. The sample records more than 45,000 distinct CDR3 sequences, approximately 6.6% being singletons. Every receptor here comes from a male donor in good health.

This clonotype was detected ten times or more. The V and J genes are TRBV9 and TRBJ2-3, with no clear D. This CDR3 has 12 amino acids. Germline V gives CDR1 SGDLS, CDR2 YYNGEE. The V gene lost 0 bases and the J gene lost 10 bases, with 9 bases spanning the gap. The CDR3 DNA is TGTGCCAGCAGCGTAGAGGTCGGATCGCAGTATTTT. The encoded protein is CASSVEVGSQYF.

This clonotype was counted at least ten times. This chain connects TRBV29-1 to TRBJ1-2, with D perhaps TRBD1 (6 bases). The CDR3 is 13 amino acids. Germline assignment: CDR1 SQVTM and CDR2 ANQGSEA. Deletions cut 6 bases from V and 2 bases from J, with 13 bases between. CDR3 protein: CSVQTGQNYGYTF. CDR3 DNA: TGCAGCGTCCAGACAGGACAAAACTATGGCTACACCTTC.

This chain links TRBV5-1 with TRBJ2-3; 10 positions match TRBD2. V lost 2 bases and J lost 1; bases outside the gene matches: 10. The CDR3 has 18 amino acids. Germline CDR1 and CDR2: SGHRS and YFSETQ. The CDR3 nucleotides are TGCGCCAGCAGCTTAGCTAGCGGGAGCCGACGTCGCACAGATACGCAGTATTTT. Encoded protein: CASSLASGSRRRTDTQYF.

Only a few counts were recorded for this clonotype. The chain uses TRBV10-3 and TRBJ2-7, with TRBD1 matching 10 bases. Trimming removed 6 bases from V and 2 bases from J; junction bases left unmatched: 4. Looked up from germline, CDR1 is ENHRY and CDR2 is SYGVKD. The length of the CDR3 is 14 residues. Here the CDR3 reads CAIRGQGLPYEQYF. As DNA, the CDR3 is TGTGCCATCAGGGGACAGGGGTTACCCTACGAGCAGTACTTC.

This clonotype was detected many times. The rearrangement joins TRBV27 to TRBJ2-1; perhaps D is TRBD1 or TRBD2 (7 bases each). From germline, CDR1 is MNHEY and CDR2 SMNVEV (reference sequence). The length of the CDR3 is 15 residues. Between the trimmed V and J ends, which lost 5 bases and 4 bases, there was a span of 15 bases. In nucleotides, the CDR3 is TGTGCCAGCAGTGTACAGGGGAGGGGGTACAATGAGCAGTTCTTC. Amino acids: CASSVQGRGYNEQFF.

This clonotype was counted ten times or more. The chain links TRBV29-1 to TRBJ1-1; 9 positions agree with TRBD1. CDR1 and CDR2 from the germline V gene are SQVTM and ANQGSEA. The CDR3 runs 15 residues. V lost 7 bases, J lost 3 bases, and 12 bases stayed unmatched. The CDR3 DNA is TGCAGCGCTGAGGAATGGGACAGGGAATACACTGAAGCTTTCTTT. Amino acid sequence: CSAEEWDREYTEAFF.

V is TRBV3-1 and J is TRBJ2-7; D uncertain. Germline CDR1 LGHDT, CDR2 YNNKEL (reference sequence). V was clipped by 1 base and J by 3 bases, with 7 bases between them. This CDR3 has 13 amino acids. CDR3 coding DNA: TGTGCCAGCAGCCAAGGAAGCTACTACGAGCAGTACTTC. Translating it yields CASSQGSYYEQYF.

This chain connects TRBV19 to TRBJ1-2; D remains unclear. Deletions cut 2 bases from V and 6 bases from J, with 10 bases between. Germline CDR1 reads LNHDA; CDR2 reads SQIVND (reference sequence). The CDR3 is 13 amino acids. The CDR3 DNA follows: TGTGCCAGTAGTATACTCCCTGGAGATGGCTACACCTTC. It specifies CASSILPGDGYTF.

The table lists this clonotype with a few counts. This chain joins TRBV6-5 and TRBJ2-5; 8 bases are shared with TRBD1. The CDR3 has 15 amino acids. The V segment lost 2 bases and the J segment 4 bases; nucleotides outside the gene matches: 6. Per germline, CDR1 MNHEY and CDR2 SVGAGI. The CDR3 reads CASSYTGQGGETQYF. CDR3 coding DNA: TGTGCCAGCAGTTACACTGGACAGGGAGGAGAGACCCAGTACTTC.

This clonotype was found many times. The chain links TRBV7-9 to TRBJ1-6; D gene uncertain. Looked up from germline, CDR1 is SEHNR and CDR2 is FQNEAQ (reference sequence). Between the trimmed V and J ends, which lost 4 bases and 9 bases, there was a span of 7 bases. This CDR3 has 12 residues. CDR3 nucleotide sequence: TGTGCCAGCAGCTCTTCCTTTTCACCCCTCCACTTT. It translates to CASSSSFSPLHF.

This clonotype was found many times. V usage is TRBV9 and J usage is TRBJ1-1; 7 positions match TRBD1. The CDR3 sequence is 13 residues long. After removal of 4 bases from V and 4 bases from J, the junction contained 4 bases not matched to a gene. Germline assignment: CDR1 SGDLS and CDR2 YYNGEE. The CDR3 loop reads CASSRQGGTEAFF. CDR3 DNA: TGTGCCAGCAGCCGACAGGGCGGCACTGAAGCTTTCTTT. Supplemented by reference TRBV9 and TRBJ1-1, the full variable domain reads DSGVTQTPKHLITATGQRVTLRCSPRSGDLSVYWYQQSLDQGLQFLIQYYNGEERAKGNILERFSAQQFPDLHSELNLSSLELGDSALYFCASSRQGGTEAFFGQGTRLTVV.

This chain links TRBV7-2 with TRBJ2-1; 12 bases fit TRBD1. The germline CDR1 and CDR2 sequences are SGHTA and FQGNSA. The CDR3 length is 15 residues. With V trimmed by 6 bases and J by 7 bases, 7 bases remained unmatched. In nucleotides, the CDR3 is TGTGCCAGCAGTTGGGACAGGGGGCTAGTAAATGAGCAGTTCTTC. It codes for CASSWDRGLVNEQFF.

The rearrangement links TRBV5-1 to TRBJ2-1; D perhaps matches TRBD1 (6 bases). CDR1 is SGHRS and CDR2 is YFSETQ in the germline V gene. Trimming pared 0 bases from V and 5 bases from J, leaving 15 bases between. The CDR3 extends over 16 amino acids. The CDR3 loop reads CASSLVTGLRHNEQFF. The CDR3 DNA sequence: TGCGCCAGCAGCTTGGTAACAGGGTTACGGCACAATGAGCAGTTCTTC.

There are a few counts of this clonotype. The chain employs TRBV30 and TRBJ2-7; no clear D gene. V gave up 4 bases and J gave up 3 bases, with 13 bases separating them. This CDR3 has 13 amino acids. Germline assignment: CDR1 GTSNPN and CDR2 SVGIG (reference sequence). For the CDR3, the DNA is TGTGCCTGGACGTCGGTAATGAGCTACGAGCAGTACTTC. This codes for CAWTSVMSYEQYF.

The rearrangement links TRBV11-2 to TRBJ2-1; 11 nucleotides agree with TRBD2. Germline lookup yields CDR1 SGHAT and CDR2 FQNNGV. CDR3 length: 13 amino acids. V trimming: 10 bases; J trimming: 5 bases; junction bases outside the gene matches: 4. CDR3 sequence reads: CATRLAGNNEQFF. As DNA, the CDR3 is TGTGCCACCAGACTAGCGGGAAACAATGAGCAGTTCTTC.

Only a few counts were recorded for this clonotype. The CDR3 here is CASSYPPGTAITDTQYF. The CDR3 coding sequence is TGTGCCAGCAGTTACCCCCCTGGGACAGCTATCACAGATACGCAGTATTTT. The rearrangement joins TRBV6-6 to TRBJ2-3; TRBD1 matches at 7 bases. CDR3 length: 17 residues. Trimming at V came to 2 bases and at J to 2 bases, leaving 10 bases not matched to a gene. Looked up from germline, CDR1 is MNHNY and CDR2 is SVGAGI (reference sequence).

The chain employs TRBV9 and TRBJ2-5; possibly TRBD1 or TRBD2 for D (5 bases each). This CDR3 is built from 15 residues. The germline gives CDR1 SGDLS, CDR2 YYNGEE. With 2 bases removed from V and 1 base from J, the gap between germline ends came to 12 bases. This CDR3 is CASSVGRALQETQYF. In DNA, the CDR3 is TGTGCCAGCAGCGTGGGACGGGCCCTCCAAGAGACCCAGTACTTC. Together with reference TRBV9 and TRBJ2-5, the CDR3 gives the full variable domain: DSGVTQTPKHLITATGQRVTLRCSPRSGDLSVYWYQQSLDQGLQFLIQYYNGEERAKGNILERFSAQQFPDLHSELNLSSLELGDSALYFCASSVGRALQETQYFGPGTRLLVL.

This clonotype has ten or more counts. CDR3 in DNA: TGTGCCAGCAGCCCAGACGGGGGGGCTGAAGCTTTCTTT. Its protein is CASSPDGGAEAFF. The J gene is TRBJ1-1, the V gene TRBV9; D is possibly TRBD1 (5 bases). CDR1 and CDR2 from the germline V gene are SGDLS and YYNGEE. The ends were cut back, 4 bases at V and 6 bases at J, with 13 bases in the middle. The CDR3 is made up of 13 amino acids.

This clonotype was seen a few times. The rearrangement joins TRBV7-2 to TRBJ2-1; 10 positions agree with TRBD2. The CDR3 covers 16 residues. Germline-derived CDR1 and CDR2 are SGHTA and FQGNSA. Germline trimming cut 5 bases from V and 9 bases from J; bases unmatched to any gene: 13. This CDR3 is CASSPRGLAEGGEQFF. CDR3 coding DNA: TGTGCCAGCAGCCCACGAGGACTAGCGGAGGGGGGTGAGCAGTTCTTC.

This clonotype was seen ten or more times. V gene TRBV2 combines with J gene TRBJ1-5; D possibly corresponds to TRBD1 (5 bases). The germline gives CDR1 SNHLY, CDR2 FYNNEI. Trimming took off 6 bases at V and 0 bases at J, with 12 bases between the two ends. The CDR3 sequence is 15 residues long. This CDR3 is CASREQVVSNQPQHF. The DNA for the CDR3 is TGTGCCAGCAGAGAACAGGTCGTTAGCAATCAGCCCCAGCATTTT.

This clonotype was seen at least ten times. The chain has TRBV27 and TRBJ1-5; D ambiguous. CDR1 is MNHEY, CDR2 SMNVEV, per germline (reference sequence). The CDR3 runs 16 residues. V lost 2 bases and J lost 2, with 13 bases in between. CDR3 residues: CASSLTPGLGNQPQHF. CDR3 bases: TGTGCCAGCAGTTTAACTCCTGGACTGGGCAATCAGCCCCAGCATTTT.

A few counts support this clonotype. The gene calls are TRBV4-2 and TRBJ2-7, with D maybe TRBD2 (7 bases). Germline V gene sequence: CDR1 LGHNA, CDR2 YNFKEQ. CDR3 length: 15 amino acids. V dropped 7 bases and J dropped 2 bases, with 18 bases sitting between them. CDR3 coding DNA: TGTGCCAGCAAAGCCGGGGGCGGGGGCCCCTACGAGCAGTACTTC. This gives the protein CASKAGGGGPYEQYF.

The chain recombines TRBV7-6 with TRBJ1-1; tentative D call: TRBD1 (5 bases). Trimming stripped 7 bases from V and 1 base from J, with 22 bases between. Germline loops: CDR1 SGHVS, CDR2 FNYEAQ. The CDR3 contains 17 residues. The CDR3, as DNA: TGTGCCAGCACCCTATATGGGGCGGGAGATTGGAACACTGAAGCTTTCTTT. Protein product: CASTLYGAGDWNTEAFF.

To note about this clonotype: A much larger clone sits a single nucleotide away, making a read error possible. The genes are TRBV4-1 and TRBJ2-5; D remains ambiguous. This CDR3 has 15 residues. CDR1 is MGHRA, CDR2 YSYEKL, per germline. Here the CDR3 reads CSSSHPWSDQETQYF. The CDR3 DNA reads as TGCTCCAGCAGCCACCCATGGTCCGATCAAGAGACCCAGTACTTC.

There are many counts of this clonotype. The gene calls are TRBV6-5 and TRBJ2-2; the D gene could be TRBD1 or TRBD2 (6 bases each). In germline, CDR1 is MNHEY, CDR2 SVGAGI. CDR3 length: 13 amino acids. Trimming took 8 bases from V and 4 from J, leaving 11 bases between them. CDR3 residues: CASVKGGTGELFF. Here the CDR3 DNA reads TGTGCCAGCGTGAAGGGGGGCACCGGGGAGCTGTTTTTT.

This clonotype was detected a few times. The chain combines TRBV7-6 with TRBJ2-7, with D unresolved. This CDR3 has 13 amino acids. Deletions cut 5 bases from V and 4 bases from J, with 12 bases between. The germline gives CDR1 SGHVS, CDR2 FNYEAQ. CDR3 region: CASSPRIDYEQYF. CDR3 coding DNA: TGTGCCAGCAGCCCCCGGATTGATTACGAGCAGTACTTC.

The chain couples TRBV27 to TRBJ2-1; D is ambiguous. The CDR3 contains 13 residues. The germline CDR1 and CDR2 sequences are MNHEY and SMNVEV (reference sequence). Between the trimmed V and J ends, which lost 3 bases and 4 bases, there was a span of 7 bases. The CDR3 loop is CASSLRPYNEQFF. The CDR3 DNA reads TGTGCCAGCAGTTTGAGACCGTACAATGAGCAGTTCTTC.

Ten or more counts support this clonotype. The CDR3 loop reads CASSPEPGQAEEQYF. The CDR3 coding sequence is TGCGCCAGCAGCCCTGAGCCGGGACAGGCTGAGGAGCAGTACTTC. The V gene is TRBV4-1, the J gene TRBJ2-7; 8 nucleotides agree with TRBD1. The ends lost 4 bases at V and 7 bases at J; junction bases unmatched: 12. Looked up from germline, CDR1 is MGHRA and CDR2 is YSYEKL. This CDR3 has 15 residues.

The gene calls are TRBV14 and TRBJ1-1; tentative D call: TRBD1 (6 bases). Germline V gene sequence: CDR1 SGHDN, CDR2 FVKESK. The CDR3 covers 18 residues. V dropped 4 bases and J dropped 0 bases, with 21 bases sitting between them. CDR3 amino acids: CASSRGLAGWDMNTEAFF. CDR3 coding DNA: TGTGCCAGCAGCCGGGGGCTCGCCGGGTGGGATATGAACACTGAAGCTTTCTTT.

The rearrangement links TRBV27 to TRBJ1-5; no clear D. Trimming left V 7 bases short and J 3 bases short, with 13 bases between. Germline V gene data show CDR1 as MNHEY and CDR2 as SMNVEV (reference sequence). The CDR3 totals 14 residues. DNA for the CDR3: TGTGCCAGCACCCCAGCCGGCCTCAATCAGCCCCAGCATTTT. Its protein is CASTPAGLNQPQHF.

This clonotype was counted between two and nine times. This chain uses TRBV6-5 with TRBJ1-3, with 8 bases matching TRBD1. The CDR3 sequence is 16 residues long. CDR1 is MNHEY and CDR2 is SVGAGI in the germline V gene. J was trimmed by 4 bases and V by 0 bases; bases with no gene match: 5. The CDR3 loop reads CASSYSPGQGGNTIYF. CDR3 DNA sequence: TGTGCCAGCAGTTACTCCCCCGGACAGGGCGGAAACACCATATATTTT.

The chain employs TRBV14 and TRBJ2-6; D gene uncertain. The CDR3 spans 15 residues. Germline V gives CDR1 SGHDN, CDR2 FVKESK. V was cut by 1 base and J by 1 base, with 5 bases left in between. The CDR3, as DNA: TGTGCCAGCAGCCAAGGGTGGTCTGGGGCCAACGTCCTGACTTTC. Amino acids: CASSQGWSGANVLTF.